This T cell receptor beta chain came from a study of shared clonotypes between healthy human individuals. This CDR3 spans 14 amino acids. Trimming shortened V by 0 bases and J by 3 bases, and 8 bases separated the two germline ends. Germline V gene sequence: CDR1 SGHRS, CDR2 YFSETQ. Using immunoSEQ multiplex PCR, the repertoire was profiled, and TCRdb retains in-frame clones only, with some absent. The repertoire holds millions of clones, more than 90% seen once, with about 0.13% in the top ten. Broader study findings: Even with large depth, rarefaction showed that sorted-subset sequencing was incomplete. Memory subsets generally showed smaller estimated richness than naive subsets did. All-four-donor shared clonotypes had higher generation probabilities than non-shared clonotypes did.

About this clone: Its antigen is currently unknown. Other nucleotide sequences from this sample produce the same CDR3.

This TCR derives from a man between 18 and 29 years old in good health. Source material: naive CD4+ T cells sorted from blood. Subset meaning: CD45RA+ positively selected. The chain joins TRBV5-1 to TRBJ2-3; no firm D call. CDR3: CASSLALGTDTQYF. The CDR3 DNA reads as TGCGCCAGCAGCTTGGCATTGGGTACAGATACGCAGTATTTT. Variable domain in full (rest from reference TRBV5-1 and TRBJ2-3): KAGVTQTPRYLIKTRGQQVTLSCSPISGHRSVSWYQQTPGQGLQFLFEYFSETQRNKGNFPGRFSGRQFSNSRSEMNVSTLELGDSALYLCASSLALGTDTQYFGPGTRLTVL.